The rows below give T cell receptor beta chains drawn from one sample of a study of human T cells and chemical hapten exposure. TCRdb itself ran the reads through MiXCR, one entry per CDR3 protein. The top ten hold approximately 1.4% of the sample, which has about 120,000 distinct CDR3 sequences, about 7.7% seen once. The sequenced sample was whole blood. Receptors originate from a human donor in good health. Some clones in this sample may be carry-over from other donors' samples. Each CDR3 is given with its conserved first and last residue. Each record gives: clone size, V gene, J gene, D gene, CDR3 protein, CDR3 DNA. A D gene is named only where the DNA matches it firmly. The listing skips clone size in some rows; elsewhere it reads once, few, many or a size class.

many	TRBV27	TRBJ1-1	.	CASSFGGEPEAFF	TGTGCCAGCAGTTTCGGCGGGGAGCCTGAAGCTTTCTTT
.	TRBV19	TRBJ1-5	.	CASSIGHQTNQPQHF	TGTGCCAGTAGTATAGGACACCAGACCAATCAGCCCCAGCATTTT
.	TRBV4-3	TRBJ2-6	TRBD1	CASSQSTGENHLSGANVLTF	TGCGCCAGCAGCCAATCCACAGGGGAAAACCACCTCTCTGGGGCCAACGTCCTGACTTTC
few	TRBV7-8	TRBJ1-2	TRBD1	CASSLRTGRAGNYGYTF	TGTGCCAGCAGCCTGCGGACAGGCCGGGCGGGAAACTATGGCTACACCTTC
.	TRBV2	TRBJ2-7	TRBD1	CASRRRQGTYEQYF	TGTGCCAGCAGAAGACGACAGGGGACCTACGAGCAGTACTTC
.	TRBV19	TRBJ2-6	.	CASSILADSGANVLTF	TGTGCCAGTAGTATTTTGGCAGACTCTGGGGCCAACGTCCTGACTTTC
many	TRBV20-1	TRBJ1-2	.	CSARSQGSNYGYTF	TGCAGTGCTAGATCCCAGGGCTCTAACTATGGCTACACCTTC
.	TRBV5-1	TRBJ2-5	.	CASSLIGLGETQYF	TGCGCCAGCAGCTTAATCGGTCTTGGAGAGACCCAGTACTTC
many	TRBV20-1	TRBJ2-5	.	CSAIPSEGQETQYF	TGCAGTGCTATCCCTAGCGAGGGGCAAGAGACCCAGTACTTC
few	TRBV12-3/TRBV12-4	TRBJ1-1	.	CASSSSGHRAAFF	TGTGCCAGCAGTTCCTCGGGACACAGGGCCGCTTTCTTT
.	TRBV5-1	TRBJ2-7	.	CASSPMDSSYEQYF	TGCGCCAGCAGCCCTATGGACAGCTCCTACGAGCAGTACTTC
many	TRBV20-1	TRBJ1-2	.	CSAREQRRGPHGYTF	TGCAGTGCTAGAGAACAGAGGAGGGGCCCCCATGGCTACACCTTC
few	TRBV4-2	TRBJ2-7	.	CASSQVGGHGSDEQYF	TGTGCCAGCAGCCAAGTTGGGGGACACGGGTCGGACGAGCAGTACTTC
.	TRBV2	TRBJ2-5	.	CASSGDDVQETQYF	TGTGCCAGCAGCGGGGACGATGTCCAAGAGACCCAGTACTTC
.	TRBV7-9	TRBJ2-3	.	CASSRVSADTQYF	TGTGCCAGCAGCAGGGTCTCCGCAGATACGCAGTATTTT
few	TRBV7-2	TRBJ2-1	TRBD2	CASIPVAGTSYNEQFF	TGTGCCAGCATTCCGGTAGCGGGGACCTCCTACAATGAGCAGTTCTTC
.	TRBV10-3	TRBJ2-1	TRBD2	CAISEGAGGPNEQFF	TGTGCCATCAGTGAGGGAGCGGGGGGCCCCAATGAGCAGTTCTTC
many	TRBV4-1	TRBJ2-1	.	CASSQDGAQVRPSSYNEQFF	TGCGCCAGCAGCCAAGACGGGGCCCAGGTCCGGCCTAGCTCCTACAATGAGCAGTTCTTC
.	TRBV27	TRBJ2-1	TRBD2	CASSSILAGPGNEQFF	TGTGCCAGCAGTTCCATTCTAGCGGGGCCTGGCAATGAGCAGTTCTTC
many	TRBV5-1	TRBJ2-5	.	CASSLGADWAFQETQYF	TGCGCCAGCAGCTTGGGAGCTGATTGGGCCTTTCAAGAGACCCAGTACTTC
few	TRBV27	TRBJ2-7	.	CASSLSGWTYEQYF	TGTGCCAGCAGTTTATCAGGGTGGACCTACGAGCAGTACTTC
many	TRBV7-9	TRBJ2-1	.	CASSFSPRSYEQFF	TGTGCCAGCAGCTTTTCGCCGAGGAGTTATGAGCAGTTCTTC
many	TRBV2	TRBJ1-5	.	CASSDRHTSNQPQHF	TGTGCCAGCAGTGACAGGCACACTAGCAATCAGCCCCAGCATTTT
few	TRBV14	TRBJ2-5	.	CASSQVPGTETQYF	TGTGCCAGCAGCCAAGTCCCGGGGACGGAGACCCAGTACTTC
.	TRBV10-3	TRBJ2-5	TRBD1	CAISPGQGMVAEETQYF	TGTGCCATCAGTCCGGGACAGGGAATGGTCGCTGAAGAGACCCAGTACTTC
few	TRBV15	TRBJ1-4	.	CATSSLTPGTRNEKLFF	TGTGCCACCAGCAGTCTCACCCCCGGGACGCGGAATGAAAAACTGTTTTTT
few	TRBV4-1	TRBJ2-2	.	CATRHTNTGELFF	TGCGCCACAAGACATACTAACACCGGGGAGCTGTTTTTT
few	TRBV29-1	TRBJ2-5	TRBD2	CSVPTSGRRETQYF	TGCAGCGTCCCGACTAGCGGGAGGCGGGAGACCCAGTACTTC
many	TRBV10-3	TRBJ1-5	TRBD1	CAISEGTGNQPQHF	TGTGCCATCAGTGAAGGGACAGGCAATCAGCCCCAGCATTTT
few	TRBV20-1	TRBJ2-3	TRBD1	CSATRQGATDTQYF	TGCAGTGCTACTCGACAGGGGGCAACAGATACGCAGTATTTT
.	TRBV7-3	TRBJ2-1	TRBD2	CASSPTGGAPYNEQFF	TGTGCCAGCAGCCCCACGGGGGGGGCCCCCTACAATGAGCAGTTCTTC
.	TRBV7-2	TRBJ1-6	.	CASSLGGLPYSSYNSPLHF	TGTGCCAGCAGCTTAGGAGGCCTCCCCTACAGCTCCTATAATTCACCCCTCCACTTT
few	TRBV27	TRBJ2-1	TRBD1	CASGTGTGNEQFF	TGTGCCAGTGGGACAGGAACCGGCAATGAGCAGTTCTTC
.	TRBV6-1	TRBJ2-1	TRBD1	CATFRDRGYNEQFF	TGTGCCACCTTCCGGGACAGGGGTTACAATGAGCAGTTCTTC
.	TRBV12-3/TRBV12-4	TRBJ2-1	.	CASTSSYNEQFF	TGTGCCAGCACCAGCTCCTACAATGAGCAGTTCTTC
.	TRBV2	TRBJ2-1	.	CASSEAAFIGEQFF	TGTGCCAGCAGTGAAGCCGCCTTCATAGGAGAGCAGTTCTTC
.	TRBV2	TRBJ1-2	.	CASSEGPGFYGYTF	TGTGCCAGCAGTGAAGGGCCCGGGTTCTATGGCTACACCTTC
few	TRBV29-1	TRBJ2-7	.	CSALGPGPTSYEQYF	TGCAGCGCCTTGGGACCGGGGCCTACGTCCTACGAGCAGTACTTC
.	TRBV6-5	TRBJ1-2	TRBD1	CASGRQQGIYGYTF	TGTGCCAGCGGACGGCAACAGGGGATCTATGGCTACACCTTC
many	TRBV24-1	TRBJ2-1	.	CATGTGYEQFF	TGTGCCACCGGGACGGGATATGAGCAGTTCTTC
.	TRBV27	TRBJ2-7	TRBD1	CASSPLETGTTESYEQYF	TGTGCCAGCAGTCCCCTCGAGACAGGGACAACGGAGTCCTACGAGCAGTACTTC
.	TRBV25-1	TRBJ2-4	TRBD1	CASSETKTGGHGDIQYF	TGTGCCAGCAGCGAAACTAAGACAGGGGGTCATGGGGACATTCAGTACTTC
.	TRBV27	TRBJ2-4	.	CASMPGPGLEAKNIQYF	TGTGCCAGCATGCCCGGTCCCGGGCTAGAAGCCAAAAACATTCAGTACTTC
many	TRBV20-1	TRBJ2-2	.	CSAGDKGSTGELFF	TGCAGTGCCGGGGACAAGGGATCGACCGGGGAGCTGTTTTTT
many	TRBV12-3/TRBV12-4	TRBJ1-1	TRBD1	CASSAQGADTEAFF	TGTGCCAGCAGTGCACAGGGGGCGGACACTGAAGCTTTCTTT
few	TRBV4-2	TRBJ2-7	TRBD2	CASSLGTSVTYEQYF	TGTGCCAGCAGCCTCGGGACTAGCGTCACCTACGAGCAGTACTTC
.	TRBV5-1	TRBJ2-5	.	CASSLATGPQETQYF	TGCGCCAGCAGCTTGGCCACAGGGCCGCAAGAGACCCAGTACTTC
many	TRBV5-1	TRBJ2-7	TRBD2	CASSPPDIPGGEQYF	TGCGCCAGCAGCCCGCCGGACATCCCGGGGGGCGAGCAGTACTTC
many	TRBV12-3/TRBV12-4	TRBJ2-3	.	CASSRTDTQYF	TGTGCCAGCAGCCGCACAGATACGCAGTATTTT
few	TRBV11-2	TRBJ2-5	TRBD2	CASSLGVTSGVQETQYF	TGTGCCAGCAGCTTAGGGGTCACTAGCGGGGTCCAAGAGACCCAGTACTTC
few	TRBV12-3/TRBV12-4	TRBJ2-1	TRBD1	CASSPGWGDRGIGNEQFF	TGTGCCAGCAGTCCGGGCTGGGGGGACAGGGGTATCGGCAATGAGCAGTTCTTC
.	TRBV20-1	TRBJ1-6	TRBD1	CSARGLTGGGYNSPLHF	TGCAGTGCTAGAGGACTTACAGGGGGCGGCTATAATTCACCCCTCCACTTT
many	TRBV29-1	TRBJ1-1	.	CSVARLATEAFF	TGCAGCGTCGCCCGCTTGGCCACTGAAGCTTTCTTT
few	TRBV15	TRBJ1-5	.	CATSRDGRINQPQHF	TGTGCCACCAGCAGAGATGGACGGATTAATCAGCCCCAGCATTTT
.	TRBV4-3	TRBJ1-4	.	CASSQEIGGTDEKLFF	TGCGCCAGCAGCCAAGAAATTGGGGGTACGGATGAAAAACTGTTTTTT